Here is one TCR beta chain with its context. The data were produced by immunoSEQ multiplex PCR, yet TCRdb's version contains in-frame clones alone and is incomplete. The sample consists of roughly 92,000 clones, around nine tenths of them appearing once. V lost 8 bases, J lost 4 bases, and 14 bases lay in between. The germline V gene encodes CDR1 SGHAT and CDR2 FQNNGV. This CDR3 comprises 13 residues. The data belong to a study of OX40 agonist ivuxolimab in advanced cancers. The V call is TRBV11-2, the J call TRBJ2-5; weak D call: TRBD2 (6 bases). This TCR derives from an adult with an advanced solid tumor such as melanoma, head and neck, liver or kidney cancer. The sequencing here drew on CD4+ or CD8+ T cells sorted from blood, taken in a trial of the OX40 agonist ivuxolimab. The CDR3 nucleotides read TGTGCCAGCGCGGGACGGGAAGGAGAGACCCAGTACTTC. Translating gives CASAGREGETQYF.